The present TCR beta chain was sequenced within a study of blood T cell repertoires in COVID-19. CDR3 size: 16 residues. Germline V CDR1 and CDR2: LGHDT, YNNKEL (reference sequence). Trimming removed 6 bases from V and 7 bases from J, with 24 bases in between. Profiled with immunoSEQ multiplex PCR; TCRdb holds only in-frame clones, not every one. The top ten hold approximately 6.1% of the sample, which has just over 200,000 clones, 80% to 90% seen once. This clonotype originated in a man aged 80 or over with acute or convalescent COVID-19. This chain connects TRBV3-1 (or the pseudogene TRBV3-2) to TRBJ1-2; D unclear. The sequencing input was peripheral blood. The CDR3 here is CASSPYRIASMIGYTF. The DNA of the CDR3 is TGTGCCAGCAGTCCGTACCGGATAGCCTCTATGATTGGCTACACCTTC.